Listed here is a single T cell receptor (beta chain). This sample is drawn from a study of CD8 T cells in Susac syndrome. Through negative isolation, CD4+ and CD8+ T cells were obtained, while TEMRA cells were enriched using FACS. An amount of RNA that ranged from about 0.45 to 1 ug was reverse transcribed with random hexamers. TCRdb analysed the immunoSEQ multiplex PCR reads with MiXCR anew, one entry per CDR3 protein. Of tens of thousands of distinct CDR3 sequences in the sample, over 90% were seen once. The sequenced sample consisted of CD8+ T cells from PBMCs. The sequence was obtained from a human donor with Susac syndrome.

The CDR3 spells CSARGGVGGAGRAGDPTDTQYF. CDR3 in DNA: TGCAGTGCTAGAGGAGGCGTAGGGGGCGCAGGTCGAGCGGGAGACCCCACAGATACGCAGTATTTT. The chain uses TRBV20-1 and TRBJ2-3, with a tentative D call TRBD2 (8 bases). The germline gives CDR1 DFQATT, CDR2 SNEGSKA (reference sequence). There are 22 residues in the CDR3. V lost 1 base, J lost 2 bases, and 34 bases lay in between.